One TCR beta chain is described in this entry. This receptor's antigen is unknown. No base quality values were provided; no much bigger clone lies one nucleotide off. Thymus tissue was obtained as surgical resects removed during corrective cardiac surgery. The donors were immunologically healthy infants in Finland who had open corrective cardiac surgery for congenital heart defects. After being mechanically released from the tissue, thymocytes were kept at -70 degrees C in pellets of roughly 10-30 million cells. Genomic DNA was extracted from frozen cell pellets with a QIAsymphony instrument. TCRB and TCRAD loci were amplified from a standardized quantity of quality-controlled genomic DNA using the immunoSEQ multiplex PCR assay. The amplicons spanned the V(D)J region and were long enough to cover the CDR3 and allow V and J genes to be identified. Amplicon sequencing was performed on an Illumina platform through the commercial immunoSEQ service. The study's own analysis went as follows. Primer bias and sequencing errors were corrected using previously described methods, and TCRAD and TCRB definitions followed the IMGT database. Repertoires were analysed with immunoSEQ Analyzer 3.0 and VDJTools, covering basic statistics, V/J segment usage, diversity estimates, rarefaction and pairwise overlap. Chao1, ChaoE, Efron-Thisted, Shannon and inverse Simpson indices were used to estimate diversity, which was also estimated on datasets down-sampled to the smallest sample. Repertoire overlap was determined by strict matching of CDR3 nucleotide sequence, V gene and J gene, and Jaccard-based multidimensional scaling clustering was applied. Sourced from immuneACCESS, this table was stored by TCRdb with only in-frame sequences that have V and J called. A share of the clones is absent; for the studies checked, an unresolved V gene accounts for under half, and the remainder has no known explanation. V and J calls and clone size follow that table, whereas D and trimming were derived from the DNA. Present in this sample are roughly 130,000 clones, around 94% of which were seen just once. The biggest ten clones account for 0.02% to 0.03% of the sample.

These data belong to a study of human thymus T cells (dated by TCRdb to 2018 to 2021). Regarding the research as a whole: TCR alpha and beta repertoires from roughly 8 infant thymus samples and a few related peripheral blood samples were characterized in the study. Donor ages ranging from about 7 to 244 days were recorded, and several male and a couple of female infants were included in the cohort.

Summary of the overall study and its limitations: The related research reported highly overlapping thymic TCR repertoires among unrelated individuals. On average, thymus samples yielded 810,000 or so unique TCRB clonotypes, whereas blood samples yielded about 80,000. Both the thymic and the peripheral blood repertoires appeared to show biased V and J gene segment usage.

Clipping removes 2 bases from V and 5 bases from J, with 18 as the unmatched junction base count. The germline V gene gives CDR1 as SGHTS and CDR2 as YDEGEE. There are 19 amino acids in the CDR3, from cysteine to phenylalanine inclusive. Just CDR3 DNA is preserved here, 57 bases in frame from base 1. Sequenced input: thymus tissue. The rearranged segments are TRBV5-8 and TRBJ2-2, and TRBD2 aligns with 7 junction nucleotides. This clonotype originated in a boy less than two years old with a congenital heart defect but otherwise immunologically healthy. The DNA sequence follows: TGTGCCAGCAGCTTAGTGTTGACTAGCCGGCGGACCCGAACCGGGGAGCTGTTTTTT. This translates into CASSLVLTSRRTRTGELFF.